Included here is one T cell receptor beta chain sequence, with context. This sample is drawn from a study of blood T cell repertoires in COVID-19. Study-level information: The United States, Italy and Spain provided the acute and convalescent COVID-19 samples. Sample material is recorded as cDNA or gDNA derived from T cells, B-cell-depleted T cells, or PBMCs.

As processed by the authors: Amplified reference gene primers provided the basis for estimating nucleated cell counts. Here immunoSEQ multiplex PCR was the method, and the copy in TCRdb shows in-frame clones only, minus some. Clone size and V and J calls were adopted from that table, with D and trimming inferred from the DNA. This table has some 16,000 clones, about 88% appearing once. The junction had 9 bases not matched to a gene; V was cut back by 4 bases and J by 1 base. The CDR3 length is 16 residues. From germline, CDR1 is LNHNV and CDR2 YYDKDF (reference sequence). Sequencing was performed on peripheral blood. This TCR came from a human donor in a cohort sampled during active COVID-19. The chain links TRBV15 to TRBJ1-1; 7 nucleotides line up with TRBD1. The CDR3 region is CATSKQYGTANTEAFF. CDR3 coding DNA: TGTGCCACCAGCAAACAGTACGGGACAGCGAACACTGAAGCTTTCTTT.